Described below is a single T cell receptor (beta chain) sequence and its context. Germline assignment: CDR1 KGHSH and CDR2 LQKENI. The CDR3 has 14 residues. Germline trimming cut 3 bases from V and 2 bases from J; bases unmatched to any gene: 3. These data come from a study of blood T cell repertoires in COVID-19. About the study: Samples of COVID-19 (acute and convalescent) were obtained from the United States, Italy and Spain. T cells, B-cell-depleted T cells, or PBMCs provided the cDNA or gDNA that served as material.

Original methodology: Reference gene primer amplification gave nucleated cell count estimates. Assay used: immunoSEQ multiplex PCR; TCRdb lists only in-frame clones, some missing. V, J and clone size are those of that table, while D and trimming were read from the DNA. The sample comprises tens of thousands of clones, around 86% of which are singletons, and about a tenth rests with the top ten. This receptor was taken from a man aged 65-85 years with active or convalescent COVID-19. The chain links TRBV18 to TRBJ2-7; 8 nucleotides align to TRBD1. Material for sequencing was peripheral blood. CDR3 coding DNA: TGTGCCAGCTCACCCGGGACAGGCACCTACGAGCAGTACTTC. Translating gives CASSPGTGTYEQYF.